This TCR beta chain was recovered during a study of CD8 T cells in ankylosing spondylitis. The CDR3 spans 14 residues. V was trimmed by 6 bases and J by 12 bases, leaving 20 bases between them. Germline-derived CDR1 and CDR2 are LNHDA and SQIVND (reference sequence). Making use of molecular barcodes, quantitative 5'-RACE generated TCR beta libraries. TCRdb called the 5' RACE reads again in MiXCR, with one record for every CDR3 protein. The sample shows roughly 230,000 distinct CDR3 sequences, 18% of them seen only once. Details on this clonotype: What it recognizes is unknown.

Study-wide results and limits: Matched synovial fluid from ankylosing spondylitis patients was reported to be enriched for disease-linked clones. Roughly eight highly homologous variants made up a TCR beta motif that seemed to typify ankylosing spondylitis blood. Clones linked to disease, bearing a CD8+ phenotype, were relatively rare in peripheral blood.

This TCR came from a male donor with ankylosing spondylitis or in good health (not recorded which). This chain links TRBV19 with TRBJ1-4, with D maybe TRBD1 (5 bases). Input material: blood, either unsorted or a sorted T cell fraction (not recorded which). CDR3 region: CASREGPPAAELFF. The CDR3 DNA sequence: TGTGCCAGTAGAGAGGGACCTCCGGCGGCGGAACTGTTTTTT.